The rows below give T cell receptor beta chains drawn from one sample of a study of T cell clones after liver transplantation. Libraries were prepared by immunoSEQ multiplex PCR; TCRdb keeps only in-frame clonotypes and omits some of them. The sample includes under 12,000 clones, 60% to 85% of them seen just once. This specimen was CD4+ T cells from blood, taken 32 months after liver transplant. These TCRs come from a human patient who received a liver transplant. Among the T cells, some may be from the graft donor. CDR3s include the opening cysteine and the closing phenylalanine or tryptophan. A D gene is named only where the DNA matches it firmly. Size values are once, few and many counts, or a class for expanded clones, and some rows have none.

v_gene	d_gene	abundance	j_gene	CDR3aa	CDR3nt
TRBV7-6	NA	few	TRBJ2-3	CASSLRAVFTDTQYF	TGTGCCAGCAGCTTACGGGCGGTGTTCACAGATACGCAGTATTTT
TRBV27	TRBD2	NA	TRBJ2-2	CASSYGLAGIGGELFF	TGTGCCAGCAGTTACGGACTAGCGGGAATCGGCGGGGAGCTGTTTTTT
TRBV7-8	TRBD2	few	TRBJ2-2	CASSLYNSGRRNTGELFF	TGTGCCAGCAGCTTATACAATAGCGGGAGAAGAAACACCGGGGAGCTGTTTTTT
TRBV5-6	NA	NA	TRBJ2-2	CASSLLLVGELFF	TGTGCCAGCAGCTTACTTTTAGTGGGGGAGCTGTTTTTT
TRBV6-4	TRBD1	NA	TRBJ1-1	CASSDGQGATEAFF	TGTGCCAGCAGTGACGGACAGGGGGCCACTGAAGCTTTCTTT
TRBV6-1	NA	NA	TRBJ2-4	CASSTTTGRIQYF	TGTGCCAGCAGTACCACCACAGGGAGGATTCAGTACTTC
TRBV28	NA	medium-sized	TRBJ2-1	CASTPPGGISDEQFF	TGTGCCAGCACCCCGCCCGGCGGGATAAGCGATGAGCAGTTCTTC
TRBV5-1	NA	NA	TRBJ2-7	CASSFGAAYEQYF	TGTGCCAGCAGCTTTGGGGCCGCTTATGAGCAGTACTTC
TRBV7-8	NA	NA	TRBJ2-1	CASSLAFPLAPIYNEQFF	TGTGCCAGCAGCTTAGCTTTCCCCCTAGCGCCGATCTACAATGAGCAGTTCTTC
TRBV12-2	NA	NA	TRBJ2-5	CASRLEAIRPGGGETQYF	TGTGCAAGTCGCTTAGAGGCGATCCGACCAGGGGGTGGAGAGACCCAGTACTTC
TRBV28	NA	NA	TRBJ2-5	CASSPDTDQLTQETQYF	TGTGCCAGCAGCCCGGACACCGACCAACTAACCCAAGAGACCCAGTACTTC
TRBV15	NA	NA	TRBJ1-5	CATSRQGSNQPQHF	TGTGCCACCAGCAGACAGGGAAGCAATCAGCCCCAGCATTTT
TRBV11-3	NA	few	TRBJ2-5	CASSLEQGQETQYF	TGTGCCAGCAGCTTAGAACAGGGACAAGAGACCCAGTACTTC
TRBV7-9	NA	NA	TRBJ1-1	CASSLARGFNTEAFF	TGTGCCAGCAGCTTAGCGCGAGGGTTCAACACTGAAGCTTTCTTT
TRBV5-4	NA	few	TRBJ1-6	CASSLGSYNSPLHF	TGTGCCAGCAGCTTAGGCAGTTATAATTCACCCCTCCACTTT
TRBV7-6	NA	NA	TRBJ2-3	CASSGFGDTDTQYF	TGTGCCAGCAGCGGATTTGGGGACACAGATACGCAGTATTTT
TRBV6-5	NA	once	TRBJ1-5	CASSDMSRQPQHF	TGTGCCAGCAGTGACATGTCAAGGCAGCCCCAGCATTTT
TRBV11-2	TRBD1	few	TRBJ1-1	CASSLGQYTEAFF	TGTGCCAGCAGCTTGGGACAGTACACTGAAGCTTTCTTT
TRBV28	TRBD1	NA	TRBJ1-5	CATDRGRINQPQHF	TGTGCCACGGACAGGGGGCGGATAAATCAGCCCCAGCATTTT
TRBV5-1	TRBD1	NA	TRBJ2-7	CASSDGTGREQYF	TGCGCCAGCAGCGACGGGACAGGGCGCGAGCAGTACTTC
TRBV29-1	TRBD1	few	TRBJ2-7	CSVVHRGSYEQYF	TGCAGCGTTGTTCACAGGGGGTCCTACGAGCAGTACTTC
TRBV6-1	NA	NA	TRBJ2-7	CASSEAHRYDVNYEQYF	TGTGCCAGCAGTGAAGCACATCGTTACGACGTTAACTACGAGCAGTACTTC
TRBV28	TRBD1	NA	TRBJ2-5	CASSPGTADDETQYF	TGTGCCAGCAGCCCTGGGACAGCCGATGACGAGACCCAGTACTTC
TRBV12-5	NA	NA	TRBJ2-1	CASGLFSEEQFF	TGTGCTAGTGGTTTGTTCTCGGAGGAGCAGTTCTTC
TRBV30	NA	NA	TRBJ1-4	CACGRAGDEKLFF	TGTGCCTGTGGAAGGGCCGGGGATGAAAAACTGTTTTTT
TRBV13	NA	NA	TRBJ2-5	CASSPDTGSETQYF	TGTGCCAGCAGCCCAGACACGGGCTCGGAGACCCAGTACTTC
TRBV21-1	NA	NA	TRBJ2-3	CASSKGGPRVGDGGTDTQYF	TGTGCCAGCAGCAAAGGGGGTCCCAGAGTAGGAGACGGGGGCACAGATACGCAGTATTTT
TRBV7-2	TRBD2	once	TRBJ2-3	CASEVGGGTDTQYF	TGTGCCAGCGAGGTCGGGGGGGGCACAGATACGCAGTATTTT
TRBV15	NA	medium-sized	TRBJ2-6	CATSTSTDSGANVLTF	TGTGCCACCAGCACCTCGACCGACTCTGGGGCCAACGTCCTGACTTTC
TRBV11-3	NA	NA	TRBJ2-4	CASSLVGGSLAKNIQYF	TGTGCCAGCAGCTTAGTTGGCGGAAGCCTAGCCAAAAACATTCAGTACTTC
TRBV20-1	NA	once	TRBJ1-1	CSATQGFEAFF	TGCAGTGCTACCCAGGGGTTCGAAGCTTTCTTT
TRBV4-3	NA	NA	TRBJ1-5	CASSQDAGLGNQPQHF	TGCGCCAGCAGCCAAGACGCGGGGCTGGGCAATCAGCCCCAGCATTTT
TRBV27	NA	NA	TRBJ2-2	CASSWVSGELFF	TGTGCCAGCAGTTGGGTGTCCGGGGAGCTGTTTTTT
TRBV6-1	TRBD2	NA	TRBJ2-7	CASRYSGGYEQYF	TGTGCCAGCAGGTATAGCGGGGGCTACGAGCAGTACTTC
TRBV7-9	NA	NA	TRBJ1-5	CASSESGGDQPQHF	TGTGCCAGCAGCGAGTCCGGGGGCGATCAGCCCCAGCATTTT
TRBV6-5	NA	NA	TRBJ2-3	CASSDPGNTQYF	TGTGCCAGCAGTGATCCGGGGAATACGCAGTATTTT
TRBV11-2	NA	NA	TRBJ2-3	CASSFRDPPTDTQYF	TGTGCCAGCAGCTTTAGGGATCCCCCTACAGATACGCAGTATTTT
TRBV9	NA	NA	TRBJ1-4	CASSSDEPYGEKLFF	TGTGCCAGCAGCTCTGACGAACCCTACGGGGAAAAACTGTTTTTT
TRBV30	NA	NA	TRBJ1-3	CAWSANSGNTIYF	TGTGCCTGGAGTGCAAACTCTGGAAACACCATATATTTT
TRBV5-1	TRBD1	NA	TRBJ2-2	CASSWTGTGFNGELFF	TGCGCCAGCAGCTGGACCGGGACAGGGTTTAACGGGGAGCTGTTTTTT
TRBV7-9	NA	NA	TRBJ1-1	CASSLAPNTEAFF	TGTGCCAGCAGCTTAGCTCCGAACACTGAAGCTTTCTTT
TRBV6-1	NA	NA	TRBJ1-3	CATYRVSGNTIYF	TGTGCCACGTACCGAGTTTCTGGAAACACCATATATTTT
TRBV15	NA	NA	TRBJ2-5	CATSRQGEETQYF	TGTGCCACCAGCAGGCAGGGAGAAGAGACCCAGTACTTC
TRBV5-6	NA	NA	TRBJ1-1	CASSLDRGQGPDSFF	TGTGCCAGCAGCTTGGATCGGGGGCAGGGCCCTGATTCATTCTTT
TRBV19	NA	NA	TRBJ2-1	CASGQVSNEQFF	TGTGCCAGTGGTCAAGTCTCCAATGAGCAGTTCTTC
TRBV6-5	TRBD1	NA	TRBJ2-7	CASRRQGRYEQYF	TGTGCCAGCAGAAGACAGGGGCGCTACGAGCAGTACTTC
TRBV29-1	TRBD1	once	TRBJ2-3	CSASGQGGLSDF	TGCAGCGCTTCGGGACAGGGTGGACTATCGGATTTT
TRBV7-2	NA	NA	TRBJ1-1	CASSLRGSVNTEAFF	TGTGCCAGCAGCTTACGGGGTTCGGTGAACACTGAAGCTTTCTTT
TRBV10-1	TRBD1	few	TRBJ1-1	CASSDGQGNTEAFF	TGCGCCAGCAGTGACGGACAGGGGAACACTGAAGCTTTCTTT
TRBV7-5	NA	NA	TRBJ2-5	CARSRPGLADFVVETQYF	TGTGCCAGAAGCCGCCCCGGACTAGCGGATTTCGTCGTGGAGACCCAGTACTTC